The entry below describes one TCR beta chain. The antigen is unknown. Each cDNA held unique molecular identifiers, and template switching gave it a universal primer site. TCRdb re-derived calls from the 5' RACE reads in MiXCR, one entry per CDR3 protein. The repertoire holds about 690,000 distinct CDR3 sequences, with about 20% as singletons. The data belong to a study of identical twins. The study's findings and limits: Weaker excess sharing between twins was seen in beta out-of-frame sequences.

The V and J ends lost 5 bases and 2 bases, in that order; junction bases with no gene match: 12. The CDR3 has 17 amino acids. The germline CDR1 and CDR2 sequences are SEHNR and FQNEAQ (reference sequence). These same records also appear under a second study, on T cells expressing NK-cell markers. From that paper: The CD3+CD56-NKG2C+ fraction of several donors was also led by these clonotypes.

Specimen: PBMCs. This chain uses TRBV7-9 with TRBJ2-7, with 10 bases that match TRBD1. The TCR sequence derives from a woman between 18 and 29 years old in good health. This CDR3 is CASSPGPGQGITYEQYF. The CDR3, as DNA: TGTGCCAGCAGCCCCGGTCCGGGACAGGGGATAACCTACGAGCAGTACTTC.